Listed here are 14 T cell receptor beta chains from one sample, sequenced in a study of blood T cell repertoires in COVID-19. Data came from immunoSEQ multiplex PCR; TCRdb stores just in-frame clones and leaves some out. The repertoire includes about 330,000 clones, 80% to 90% of them detected once, and just over 9.5% sits in the top ten. Sequenced: peripheral blood. The source of these receptors is a man younger than 40 with COVID-19, enrolled during active disease.

The rearrangement uses TRBV6-2 or TRBV6-3 and TRBJ1-3; D unresolved. CDR1 MNHEY and CDR2 SVGEGT come from the germline V gene. The length of the CDR3 is 15 residues. Trimming cost V 2 bases and J 5 bases, with 13 bases left between them. In nucleotides, the CDR3 is TGTGCCAGCAGTTACGAGGAAGAACTACGAAACACCATATATTTT. It codes for CASSYEEELRNTIYF.

The gene calls are TRBV11-2 and TRBJ2-7; the match to TRBD1 covers 8 bases. This CDR3 has 13 amino acids. Germline trimming cut 5 bases from V and 5 bases from J; bases unmatched to any gene: 5. Germline lookup yields CDR1 SGHAT and CDR2 FQNNGV. The chain's CDR3 is CASSPDRAHEQYF. CDR3 coding DNA: TGTGCCAGCAGCCCGGACAGGGCCCACGAGCAGTACTTC.

V usage is TRBV7-3 and J usage is TRBJ2-6, with D possibly being TRBD1 (6 bases). CDR3 length: 17 amino acids. V lost 4 bases to trimming and J lost 0 bases, with 13 bases between them. Germline V gene sequence: CDR1 SGHTA, CDR2 FQGTGA. The DNA of the CDR3 is TGTGCCAGCAGCTCACAGGGCAGAAACTCTGGGGCCAACGTCCTGACTTTC. It codes for CASSSQGRNSGANVLTF.

V and J are TRBV2 and TRBJ2-7; D is perhaps TRBD1 (6 bases). Germline V CDR1 and CDR2: SNHLY, FYNNEI. V shed 6 bases and J shed 2 bases, with 11 bases lying between them. The CDR3 length is 13 residues. CDR3 amino acids: CASRTGHAYEQYF. The CDR3, as DNA: TGTGCCAGCAGGACAGGTCATGCCTACGAGCAGTACTTC.

The gene calls are TRBV6-5 and TRBJ2-5, with TRBD2 matching 10 bases. The CDR3 is made up of 14 amino acids. J lost 5 bases, V lost 6 bases, and 6 bases had no gene match. Germline loops: CDR1 MNHEY, CDR2 SVGAGI. The CDR3 sequence: CASSLLAGVETQYF. For the CDR3, the DNA is TGTGCCAGCAGCCTTCTAGCGGGAGTTGAGACCCAGTACTTC.

The genes are TRBV19 and TRBJ2-7; 7 positions match TRBD2. CDR1 and CDR2 (germline): LNHDA, SQIVND (reference sequence). V lost 1 base and J lost 7; bases outside the gene matches: 10. The CDR3 has 15 amino acids. CDR3 coding DNA: TGTGCCAGTAGTATAGCTTCGGGAGGCGTGACGGAGCAGTACTTC. Protein sequence: CASSIASGGVTEQYF.

This sequence joins TRBV9 and TRBJ2-6; unclear D gene. Trimming shortened V by 4 bases and J by 1 base, and 6 bases separated the two germline ends. CDR1 SGDLS and CDR2 YYNGEE come from the germline V gene. This CDR3 spans 14 amino acids. Here the CDR3 reads CASSLLSGANVLTF. The CDR3 region has the DNA TGTGCCAGCAGCTTACTATCTGGGGCCAACGTCCTGACTTTC.

This CDR3 is CASKEQGDTQYF. DNA for the CDR3: TGTGCCAGCAAGGAACAGGGAGATACGCAGTATTTT. The chain joins TRBV28 to TRBJ2-3; a weak D match, TRBD1 (6 bases). CDR1 and CDR2 from the germline V gene are MDHEN and SYDVKM. The CDR3 length is 12 residues. V was shortened by 7 bases and J by 5 bases, with 10 bases between the two germline ends.

The CDR3 DNA reads TGTGCCAGCTCACTGTTGACAGAAAGCTTATCTAAAACCTACGAGCAGTACTTC. It is translated as CASSLLTESLSKTYEQYF. The V gene is TRBV18, the J gene TRBJ2-7; tentatively, D is TRBD1 (5 bases). The CDR3 runs 18 residues. Trimming shortened V by 4 bases and J by 2 bases, and 24 bases separated the two germline ends. Germline V CDR1 and CDR2: KGHSH, LQKENI.

This chain joins TRBV28 and TRBJ2-6, with TRBD2 as a possible D gene (6 bases). The germline V gene has CDR1 MDHEN and CDR2 SYDVKM. The CDR3 length is 19 residues. Trimming removed 5 bases at V and 1 base at J, with 21 bases between. The CDR3 DNA sequence: TGTGCCAGCAGTCCTCCCCGGAGGAGGGCCGGGTCTGGGGCCAACGTCCTGACTTTC. Amino acid sequence: CASSPPRRRAGSGANVLTF.

The chain links TRBV19 to TRBJ1-3; 10 bases are shared with TRBD1. The length of the CDR3 is 16 residues. Germline values: CDR1 LNHDA, CDR2 SQIVND (reference sequence). Losses at the gene ends were 8 bases for V and 6 bases for J; bases not matched to a gene: 13. The CDR3 region is CASSGTGVLKINTIYF. For the CDR3, the DNA is TGTGCCAGTTCCGGGACAGGGGTTTTAAAAATAAACACCATATATTTT.

DNA of the CDR3: TGTGCCAGCAGCTTAAGGGGACTAGCGGGAGGGCGCACAGATACGCAGTATTTT. Its translation: CASSLRGLAGGRTDTQYF. The chain couples TRBV7-3 to TRBJ2-3, with TRBD2 matching 16 bases. CDR3 length: 18 residues. Germline V lookup: CDR1 SGHTA, CDR2 FQGTGA. V lost 1 base and J lost 1; bases outside the gene matches: 2.

The chain uses TRBV12-3 or TRBV12-4 and TRBJ1-1; D is possibly TRBD1 (6 bases). V gave up 3 bases and J gave up 4 bases, with 9 bases separating them. This CDR3 is 13 amino acids long. The CDR3: CASSFTGPTEAFF. The CDR3 DNA sequence: TGTGCCAGCAGTTTTACAGGGCCCACTGAAGCTTTCTTT.

The rearrangement joins TRBV18 to TRBJ2-7; a weak D match, TRBD2 (6 bases). The CDR3 length is 15 residues. V shed 3 bases and J shed 4 bases, with 16 bases lying between them. Germline V lookup: CDR1 KGHSH, CDR2 LQKENI. DNA for the CDR3: TGTGCCAGCTCACCTGGTAGCGGCACCCTTTACGAGCAGTACTTC. Encoded protein: CASSPGSGTLYEQYF.